This entry features one T cell receptor (beta chain) sequence. Antigen unknown. Germline CDR1 reads SGHVS; CDR2 reads FNYEAQ. The CDR3 consists of 17 residues. J lost 4 bases, V lost 5 bases, and 12 bases had no gene match. The sample originates from a study of shared clonotypes between healthy human individuals. Findings and limits, study-wide: The sharing of approximately 4.6% of naive CD4 clonotypes was seen across a few donors.

Sequenced by immunoSEQ multiplex PCR; TCRdb stores in-frame clones only, minus some. There are some 240,000 clones in the sample; 60% to 70% occur only once, and 11% lies in the top ten. This sequence originates from a man aged 25-40 years in good health. Sequencing used memory CD4+ T cells sorted from blood. Stated subset: CD45RA-negative fraction. The genes are TRBV7-6 and TRBJ2-1, with 9 bases aligning to TRBD2. The DNA of the CDR3 is TGTGCCAGCAGCCTCTTTATTGGTAGCGGGAGTTACAATGAGCAGTTCTTC. This sequence encodes CASSLFIGSGSYNEQFF.